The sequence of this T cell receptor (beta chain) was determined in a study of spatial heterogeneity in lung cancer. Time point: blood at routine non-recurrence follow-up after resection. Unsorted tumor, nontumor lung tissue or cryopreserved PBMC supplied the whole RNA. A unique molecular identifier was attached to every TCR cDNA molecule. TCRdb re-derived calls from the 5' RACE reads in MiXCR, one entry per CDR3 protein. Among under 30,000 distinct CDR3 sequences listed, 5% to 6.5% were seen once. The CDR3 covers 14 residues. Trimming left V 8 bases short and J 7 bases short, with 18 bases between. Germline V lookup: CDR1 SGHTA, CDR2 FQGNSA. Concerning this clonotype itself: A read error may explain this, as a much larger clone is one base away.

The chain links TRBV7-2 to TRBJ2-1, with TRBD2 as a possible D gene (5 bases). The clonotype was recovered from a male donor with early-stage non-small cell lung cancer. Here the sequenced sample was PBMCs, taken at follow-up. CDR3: CASGSWTSTNEQFF. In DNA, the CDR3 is TGTGCCAGCGGCTCTTGGACTTCAACGAATGAGCAGTTCTTC.